This T cell receptor beta chain came from a study of T cells in Graves' hyperthyroidism and ophthalmopathy (dated by TCRdb to about 2019). In terms of the full investigation: Peripheral blood samples were taken at the time of initial diagnosis, prior to any treatment. TCR V-J signatures able to tell the groups apart were searched for in a discovery cohort of 95 or so patients, of whom more than 40 had Graves' ophthalmopathy and around 57 had stable Graves' hyperthyroidism. An independent validation cohort of under 20 hyperthyroidism patients and roughly 16 patients who later progressed to ophthalmopathy tested prospective prediction of ophthalmopathy. For training and testing, the 95 to 100 patients in the discovery cohort were randomly divided in a 7:3 ratio. In about six Graves' hyperthyroidism patients, the study also compared T-cell repertoires from thyroid tissue with T-cell repertoires from blood. Following sampling, methimazole starting at 30 mg daily was given to hyperthyroidism patients, and high-dose intravenous methylprednisolone was given to ophthalmopathy patients. The paper describes TCR Vbeta CDR3 sequencing of about 140 peripheral blood samples, made up of about 40 ophthalmopathy patients, more than 70 hyperthyroidism patients and some 17 progressor patients.

The CDR3 spans 15 residues, from the cysteine through the phenylalanine. The DNA shown is the 45-base CDR3, in frame from base 1. V lost 7 bases and J lost 6 bases, and the count of bases not matched to a germline gene is 13. Per the germline V gene, MDHEN is the CDR1 and SYDVKM is the CDR2. Overall results and qualifications from the work: In validation, progression to ophthalmopathy was predicted by the model with approximately 67% sensitivity and just over 72% specificity, a median of around 5.9 months before onset. Blood samples also contained most of the expanded thyroid clonotypes (frequency above 0.001), which suggests that blood repertoires may reflect thyroid immune responses. Sample size was not statistically predetermined, and investigators were not blinded to group allocation. In cross-validation, a model built on a 13 V-J signature told ophthalmopathy apart from stable hyperthyroidism with 87.88% sensitivity and 81% to 82% specificity, and in testing the same model reached 80%/75%.

This clonotype was detected only a few times. It has no known antigen specificity. No quality values exist for individual bases; no much larger clone is one base distant. Ophthalmopathy patients had moderately to severely active disease, with a Clinical Activity Score of 3 or more, a NOSPECS grade of 4 or more, and a disease duration of less than 3 months. Any patient with an uncontrolled infection, another autoimmune disease, pregnancy or lactation was excluded. Diagnoses were based on clinical symptoms, serum thyroxine and TRAb, thyroid ultrasound and orbital computed tomography. PBMCs were isolated from more than 8 ml of fresh peripheral blood by Ficoll-Paque density gradient centrifugation. Total RNA was extracted using Trizol reagent, and RNA quality was assessed on an Agilent 2100 Bioanalyzer. The TCR beta CDR3 regions were amplified from the RNA transcripts. The first round of RT-PCR for the TCR CDR3 was performed with the HTBI primer set and the Qiagen OneStep RT-PCR kit. Libraries were constructed in a second round of multiplex PCR, after which size selection and purification were carried out. Sequencing of the libraries was done on an Illumina HiSeq2000 using paired-end 100 bp reads. As for the original processing: SOAPnuke was used to process the raw data, throwing out any read that contained adapters or uncalled bases, had a mean Phred below 15, or lacked an exact constant-primer or identifier match. High-quality paired reads were merged with COPE v1.2.5, and unique nucleotide sequences were defined as clonotypes. MiTCR v1.1 was used to align clonotypes to the IMGT TRBV, TRBD and TRBJ reference segments. The analysis was restricted to V-J combinations with a frequency above 0.0001, which together covered just over 98% of the repertoires. The TCS score was defined as F50 (clonal expansion) divided by E x V (chaos), with BLOSUM62-based TCRdist calculated between CDR3 peptides within each V-J. Welch's t-statistics and random forest reduced some 510 V-J features to some 14, which were used in a naive Bayes classifier (R e1071). TCRdb passed the public sequencing reads through fastp at Q25 and MiXCR, retaining productive beta sequences. Merged by CDR3 protein, the rows form single entries marked with the most common genes and DNA. TCRdb, not the authors, supplied the V and J calls. The sample includes about 460,000 distinct CDR3 sequences, with about 20% observed a single time. Clones ranked in the top ten supply approximately 49% of the sample.

The chain couples TRBV28 to TRBJ1-2; 8 central nucleotides agree with TRBD1. Sequenced sample: blood. This clonotype originated in a woman between 65 and 79 years old with Graves' ophthalmopathy. The CDR3 sequence is CASTIPAGQGHGYTF. The nucleotide sequence is given as TGTGCCAGCACCATCCCCGCAGGACAGGGCCATGGCTACACCTTC.